The 19 T cell receptor beta chains listed next were all sequenced from one sample in a study of blood T cell repertoires in COVID-19. Method: immunoSEQ multiplex PCR; TCRdb's copy keeps in-frame clones and lacks some. Counted here are under 200,000 clones, about 86% occurring once; the ten biggest clones make up roughly a fifth. The sample comprised peripheral blood. These receptors all come from a woman in her 70s who had recovered from COVID-19.

J is TRBJ2-7 and V is TRBV19, with D tentatively TRBD2 (5 bases). V was trimmed by 6 bases and J by 4 bases, leaving 10 bases between them. The CDR3 is 12 residues long. The germline gives CDR1 LNHDA, CDR2 SQIVND (reference sequence). CDR3 loop: CASSPRGYEQYF. CDR3 DNA: TGTGCCAGTAGCCCCCGCGGGTACGAGCAGTACTTC.

The V and J genes are TRBV3-1 (or the pseudogene TRBV3-2) and TRBJ2-3; a possible D gene is TRBD2 (7 bases). This CDR3 has 15 amino acids. Trimming pared 4 bases from V and 6 bases from J, leaving 17 bases between. Germline loops: CDR1 LGHDT, CDR2 YNNKEL (reference sequence). CDR3 sequence (DNA): TGTGCCAGCAGCCCCAGATCCGGGGGGCGTGATACGCAGTATTTT. Encoded protein: CASSPRSGGRDTQYF.

The chain couples TRBV7-9 to TRBJ1-2; no clear D. Trimming took 1 base from V and 6 from J, leaving 6 bases between them. Germline loops: CDR1 SEHNR, CDR2 FQNEAQ (reference sequence). The CDR3 has 12 amino acids. This CDR3 is CASSLGLDGYTF. The CDR3 DNA sequence: TGTGCCAGCAGCTTAGGTCTCGATGGCTACACCTTC.

The chain links TRBV6-5 to TRBJ1-1; D ambiguous. The CDR3 consists of 15 residues. V lost 5 bases and J lost 0, with 13 bases in between. The germline gives CDR1 MNHEY, CDR2 SVGAGI. Written as DNA, the CDR3 is TGTGCCAGCAGTCCCCGGGTTTGGGTGAACACTGAAGCTTTCTTT. Translating it yields CASSPRVWVNTEAFF.

J is TRBJ1-1 and V is TRBV11-2; maybe TRBD1 (6 bases). From germline, CDR1 is SGHAT and CDR2 FQNNGV. Trimming removed 6 bases from V and 6 bases from J, with 14 bases in between. The CDR3 sequence is 13 residues long. In DNA form, the CDR3 reads TGTGCCAGCAGGCCGGGGGGGGGCGCTGAAGCTTTCTTT. Translated: CASRPGGGAEAFF.

This sequence joins TRBV19 and TRBJ1-1, with 10 bases identical to TRBD1. V was clipped by 3 bases and J by 5 bases; unmatched bases: 6. The CDR3 consists of 15 residues. In germline, CDR1 is LNHDA, CDR2 SQIVND (reference sequence). DNA of the CDR3: TGTGCCAGTAGTATCCCGGGACAGGGGCTTACTGAAGCTTTCTTT. Its translation is CASSIPGQGLTEAFF.

This chain connects TRBV9 to TRBJ2-2, with 8 bases fitting TRBD1. Germline lookup yields CDR1 SGDLS and CDR2 YYNGEE. V trimming: 7 bases; J trimming: 0 bases; junction bases outside the gene matches: 2. This CDR3 has 14 residues. CDR3 DNA: TGTGCCAGCCAGACAGGGGCGAACACCGGGGAGCTGTTTTTT. Protein: CASQTGANTGELFF.

This chain connects TRBV9 to TRBJ2-1; a possible D gene is TRBD2 (5 bases). The V and J ends lost 4 bases and 10 bases respectively, with 15 bases between them. Germline-derived CDR1 and CDR2 are SGDLS and YYNGEE. This CDR3 region has 13 residues. The DNA for the CDR3 is TGTGCCAGCAGCCCGCGGGCCCCCCGAGAGCAGTTCTTC. As protein: CASSPRAPREQFF.

The chain couples TRBV10-3 to TRBJ2-3; TRBD2 agrees at 12 bases. Germline-derived CDR1 and CDR2 are ENHRY and SYGVKD. With 0 bases clipped from V and 2 bases from J, the junction kept 12 bases outside the gene matches. The CDR3 is 20 amino acids. CDR3 region: CAISESRLAGGPSNTDTQYF. CDR3 coding DNA: TGTGCCATCAGTGAGTCGCGGCTAGCGGGGGGGCCAAGCAACACAGATACGCAGTATTTT.

The chain is built from TRBV10-3 and TRBJ2-2; 7 bases map to TRBD2. After removal of 4 bases from V and 7 bases from J, the junction contained 9 bases not matched to a gene. CDR3 length equals 15 residues. Germline values: CDR1 ENHRY, CDR2 SYGVKD. The CDR3 loop is CAISAGGDRSGELFF. The CDR3 bases are TGTGCCATCAGTGCGGGGGGAGACCGGAGCGGGGAGCTGTTTTTT.

The sample holds a few counts of this clone. The chain uses TRBV19 and TRBJ2-5, with 7 bases lining up with TRBD2. Trimming removed 7 bases from V and 4 bases from J; junction bases left unmatched: 15. CDR1 and CDR2 from the germline V gene are LNHDA and SQIVND (reference sequence). The CDR3 runs to 16 residues. The CDR3 sequence is CASTPNRGSVGETQYF. CDR3 sequence (DNA): TGTGCCAGTACCCCCAATCGCGGGAGCGTCGGAGAGACCCAGTACTTC. Full variable domain (rest looked up from reference TRBV19 and TRBJ2-5): DGGITQSPKYLFRKEGQNVTLSCEQNLNHDAMYWYRQDPGQGLRLIYYSQIVNDFQKGDIAEGYSVSREKKESFPLTVTSAQKNPTAFYLCASTPNRGSVGETQYFGPGTRLLVL.

The chain couples TRBV24-1 to TRBJ1-5; tentatively, D is TRBD1 (5 bases). The V and J ends lost 2 bases and 4 bases respectively, with 11 bases between them. The CDR3 extends over 15 amino acids. Germline loops: CDR1 KGHDR, CDR2 SFDVKD. Here the CDR3 reads CATSDSGGDNQPQHF. DNA of the CDR3: TGTGCCACCAGTGATTCCGGGGGAGATAATCAGCCCCAGCATTTT.

The V and J genes are TRBV7-3 and TRBJ2-2; 7 bases are shared with TRBD2. Looked up from germline, CDR1 is SGHTA and CDR2 is FQGTGA. V shed 2 bases, J shed 8 bases, and the junction held 5 bases outside the gene matches. The CDR3 loop spans 14 amino acids. CDR3 loop: CASSLDPGLGELFF. The CDR3 DNA sequence: TGTGCCAGCAGCTTAGACCCGGGACTAGGGGAGCTGTTTTTT.

This chain uses TRBV7-6 with TRBJ2-2; 11 bases match TRBD2. The CDR3 consists of 16 residues. Per the germline V gene, CDR1 is SGHVS and CDR2 is FNYEAQ. With 2 bases clipped from V and 7 bases from J, the junction kept 6 bases outside the gene matches. CDR3 sequence (DNA): TGTGCCAGCAGCTTACGACTAGCGGGAAGGGTCGGGGAGCTGTTTTTT. Its protein is CASSLRLAGRVGELFF.

The chain combines TRBV19 with TRBJ1-3; no reliable D call. V dropped 7 bases and J dropped 7 bases, with 14 bases sitting between them. CDR1 is LNHDA and CDR2 is SQIVND in the germline V gene (reference sequence). The CDR3 length is 13 residues. CDR3 residues: CASTTGLGNTIYF. For the CDR3, the DNA is TGTGCCAGTACCACGGGGTTAGGGAACACCATATATTTT.

This rearrangement joins TRBV27 to TRBJ2-7; weak D call: TRBD2 (6 bases). Trimming pared 5 bases from V and 7 bases from J, leaving 12 bases between. Germline V gene lookup returns CDR1 MNHEY and CDR2 SMNVEV (reference sequence). This CDR3 is built from 12 residues. Written as DNA, the CDR3 is TGTGCCAGCAGTCCCCCCCGGGGGGAGCAGTACTTC. It yields the protein CASSPPRGEQYF.

This chain joins TRBV2 and TRBJ2-7, with a possible D match to TRBD1 (6 bases). Germline V gene data show CDR1 as SNHLY and CDR2 as FYNNEI. The CDR3 sequence is 16 residues long. V lost 5 bases and J lost 6, with 23 bases in between. CDR3 in DNA: TGTGCCAGCAGTCCTCAGGGGTGGGGGACGGTGCCCGAGCAGTACTTC. As protein: CASSPQGWGTVPEQYF.

V is TRBV30 and J is TRBJ1-2, with 10 positions matching TRBD1. V lost 3 bases, J lost 6 bases, and 16 bases stayed unmatched. This CDR3 has 17 amino acids. Germline CDR1 and CDR2: GTSNPN and SVGIG (reference sequence). CDR3 nucleotide sequence: TGTGCCTGGAGCGGATGGGGGGACAGGGGAAAAGGGAATGGCTACACCTTC. Amino acid sequence: CAWSGWGDRGKGNGYTF.

This chain links TRBV6-6 with TRBJ2-7; 7 bases map to TRBD1. Germline CDR1 is MNHNY and CDR2 is SVGAGI (reference sequence). This CDR3 contains 12 residues. The J segment lost 5 bases and the V segment lost 6 bases, leaving 4 bases of the junction unmatched. CDR3 residues: CASRTGRNEQYF. The CDR3 DNA reads as TGTGCCAGCAGGACAGGGAGAAACGAGCAGTACTTC.